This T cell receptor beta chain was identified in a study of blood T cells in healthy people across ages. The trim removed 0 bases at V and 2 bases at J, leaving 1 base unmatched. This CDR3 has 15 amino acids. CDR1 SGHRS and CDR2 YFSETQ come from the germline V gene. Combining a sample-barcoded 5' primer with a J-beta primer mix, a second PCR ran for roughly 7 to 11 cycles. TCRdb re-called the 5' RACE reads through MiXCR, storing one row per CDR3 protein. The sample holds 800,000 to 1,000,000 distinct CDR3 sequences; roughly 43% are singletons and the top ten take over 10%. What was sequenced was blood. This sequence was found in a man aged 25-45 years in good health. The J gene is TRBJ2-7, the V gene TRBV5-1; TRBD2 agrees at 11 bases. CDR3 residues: CASSLAGLAAYEQYF. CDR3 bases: TGCGCCAGCAGCTTGGCGGGACTAGCGGCCTACGAGCAGTACTTC.